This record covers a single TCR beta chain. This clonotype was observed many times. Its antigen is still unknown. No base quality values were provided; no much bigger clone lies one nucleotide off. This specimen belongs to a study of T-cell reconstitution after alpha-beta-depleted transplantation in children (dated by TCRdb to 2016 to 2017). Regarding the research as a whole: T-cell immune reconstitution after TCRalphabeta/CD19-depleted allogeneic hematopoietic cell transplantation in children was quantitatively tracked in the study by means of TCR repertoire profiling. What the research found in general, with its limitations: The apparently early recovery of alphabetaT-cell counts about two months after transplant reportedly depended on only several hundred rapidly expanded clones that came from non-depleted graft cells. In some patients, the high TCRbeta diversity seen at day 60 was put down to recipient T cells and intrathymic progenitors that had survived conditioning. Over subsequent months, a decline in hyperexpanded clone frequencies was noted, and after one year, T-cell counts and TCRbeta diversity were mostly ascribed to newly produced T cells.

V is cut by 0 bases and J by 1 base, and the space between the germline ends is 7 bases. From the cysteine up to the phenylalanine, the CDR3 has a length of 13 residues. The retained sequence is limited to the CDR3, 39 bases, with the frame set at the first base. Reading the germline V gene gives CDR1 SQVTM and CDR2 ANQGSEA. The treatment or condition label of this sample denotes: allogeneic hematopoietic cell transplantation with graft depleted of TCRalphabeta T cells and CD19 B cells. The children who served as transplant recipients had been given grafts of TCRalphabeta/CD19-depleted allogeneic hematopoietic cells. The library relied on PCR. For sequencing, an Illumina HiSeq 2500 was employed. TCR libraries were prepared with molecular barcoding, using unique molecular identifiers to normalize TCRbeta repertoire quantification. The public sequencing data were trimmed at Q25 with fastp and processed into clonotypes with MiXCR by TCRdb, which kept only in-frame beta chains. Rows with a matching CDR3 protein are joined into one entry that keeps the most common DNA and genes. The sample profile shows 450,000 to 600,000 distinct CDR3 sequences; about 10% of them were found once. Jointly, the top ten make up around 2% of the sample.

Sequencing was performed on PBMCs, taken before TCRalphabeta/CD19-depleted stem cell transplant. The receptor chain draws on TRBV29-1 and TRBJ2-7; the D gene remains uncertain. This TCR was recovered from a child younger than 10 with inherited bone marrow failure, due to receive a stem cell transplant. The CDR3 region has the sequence CSVEDAESYEQYF. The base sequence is TGCAGCGTTGAAGACGCAGAGTCCTACGAGCAGTACTTC.